Presented here are 10 T cell receptor beta chains from one specimen sequenced in a study of blood T cells in healthy people across ages. With a J-beta primer mix and a sample-barcoded 5' primer, a second PCR ran about 6 to 11 cycles. TCRdb re-analysed the 5' RACE reads in MiXCR, keeping a single row per CDR3 protein. The sample holds about 640,000 distinct CDR3 sequences; approximately 50% are singletons and the top ten take about two fifths. Source material: blood. Receptors originate from a man between 60 and 70 years old in good health.

The genes are TRBV2 and TRBJ1-2; D is unclear. V shed 2 bases and J shed 6 bases, with 13 bases lying between them. The CDR3 extends over 14 amino acids. CDR1 is SNHLY, CDR2 FYNNEI, per germline. The DNA for the CDR3 is TGTGCCAGCAGTGAAATCGCCCCTCGGCATGGCTACACCTTC. It codes for CASSEIAPRHGYTF.

CDR3 coding DNA: TGTGCCAGCAGCTTAAGCGGGGGCTTCTACAATGAGCAGTTCTTC. Amino acid sequence: CASSLSGGFYNEQFF. The chain carries TRBV7-9 and TRBJ2-1; 8 positions match TRBD2. Trimming removed 2 bases from V and 3 bases from J; junction bases left unmatched: 3. Germline V gene sequence: CDR1 SEHNR, CDR2 FQNEAQ (reference sequence). The CDR3 loop spans 15 amino acids.

The J gene is TRBJ2-5, the V gene TRBV7-9, with 8 positions matching TRBD1. There are 13 residues in the CDR3. The germline V gene has CDR1 SEHNR and CDR2 FQNEAQ (reference sequence). Unmatched junction bases numbered 10, after V lost 5 bases and J lost 11 bases. The DNA for the CDR3 is TGTGCCAGCAGCCAGACAGGGGCTGGTGAGCAGTACTTC. Its translation is CASSQTGAGEQYF.

Only a few counts were recorded for this clonotype. The rearrangement links TRBV25-1 to TRBJ2-5; 9 bases are a match to TRBD1. Germline CDR1 and CDR2: MGHDK and SYGVNS. The CDR3 runs 14 residues. V trimming: 5 bases; J trimming: 5 bases; junction bases outside the gene matches: 6. As DNA, the CDR3 is TGTGCCAGCAGTAGGGACAGGGCCTTGGAGACCCAGTACTTC. It encodes CASSRDRALETQYF.

Turning to this clonotype: Germline and junction disagree at one end, which may indicate a read error. The gene calls are TRBV15 and TRBJ2-7; possible D gene TRBD2, 5 bases. This CDR3 spans 14 amino acids. From germline, CDR1 is LNHNV and CDR2 YYDKDF (reference sequence). In DNA form, the CDR3 reads TGTGTCACCAGCAGAGATCGGGGATTGGGCGAGCAGTACTTC. Translating gives CVTSRDRGLGEQYF.

The chain employs TRBV20-1 and TRBJ2-1; TRBD2 matches at 9 bases. CDR1 and CDR2 from the germline V gene are DFQATT and SNEGSKA (reference sequence). The V segment lost 0 bases and the J segment 4 bases; nucleotides outside the gene matches: 4. This CDR3 contains 15 residues. CDR3 residues: CSARERTSAYNEQFF. CDR3 sequence (DNA): TGCAGTGCTAGAGAACGGACTAGCGCATACAATGAGCAGTTCTTC.

The rearrangement uses TRBV4-1 and TRBJ2-4; 12 bases align to TRBD2. The J call is doubtful: the DNA matches TRBJ2-5 better. Looked up from germline, CDR1 is MGHRA and CDR2 is YSYEKL. There are 16 residues in the CDR3. The CDR3 region has the DNA TGCGCCAGCAGCCAAGGGACTAGCGGGGCTCAAGAGACCCAGTACTTC. This sequence encodes CASSQGTSGAQETQYF.

The chain uses TRBV6-2 or TRBV6-3 and TRBJ2-1; possible D gene TRBD1, 6 bases. The CDR3 sequence is 12 residues long. Trimming stripped 11 bases from V and 4 bases from J, with 12 bases between. Germline CDR1 MNHEY, CDR2 SVGEGT. CDR3: CASTDRYNEQFF. The CDR3 DNA sequence: TGTGCCTCTACCGACAGGTACAATGAGCAGTTCTTC.

The chain carries TRBV3-1 and TRBJ2-4; D uncertain. In germline, CDR1 is LGHDT, CDR2 YNNKEL (reference sequence). Trimming removed 2 bases at V and 7 bases at J, with 6 bases between. This CDR3 comprises 12 residues. CDR3 nucleotide sequence: TGTGCCAGCAGCCAAAGAGTGAACATTCAGTACTTC. It yields the protein CASSQRVNIQYF.

The chain couples TRBV20-1 to TRBJ2-7, with 7 bases aligning to TRBD1. Germline-derived CDR1 and CDR2 are DFQATT and SNEGSKA (reference sequence). Trimming removed 3 bases from V and 7 bases from J; junction bases left unmatched: 3. The CDR3 length is 11 residues. Here the CDR3 DNA reads TGCAGTGCTAGGACAGGGTGGGAGCAGTACTTC. Translated: CSARTGWEQYF.